The sequence of this T cell receptor (beta chain) was determined in a study of blood T cell repertoires in COVID-19. Whole-study context: The United States, Italy and Spain supplied acute and convalescent COVID-19 samples.

The CDR3 extends over 12 amino acids. Trimming took off 7 bases at V and 12 bases at J, with 16 bases between the two ends. Profiling relied on immunoSEQ multiplex PCR, and the TCRdb table lists in-frame clones only, not all of them. Of hundreds of thousands of clones in the sample, more than 75% were seen once. J is TRBJ2-1 and V is TRBV12-3 or TRBV12-4; the D gene is possibly TRBD2 (5 bases). The material sequenced was peripheral blood. This TCR was recovered from a young woman who had recovered from COVID-19. The CDR3 sequence: CASTTEGLWQFF. The CDR3 DNA reads TGTGCCAGCACCACTGAGGGCTTGTGGCAGTTCTTC.